The text below deals with one T cell receptor (beta chain). This clonotype was detected only a few times. Which antigen it targets is not known. The input lacks base qualities; no much larger clone sits a single base away. Library creation used multiplex PCR. The sequencing machine was an Illumina HiSeq 4000. CDR3 regions were amplified by Arm-PCR with iRepertoire HTBI primers to construct TCR beta libraries. Before sequencing, the PCR products went through gel purification. As for how the authors treated the data: Across samples, 60 to 70 TRBV and 13 to 15 TRBJ segments were identified and used for gene usage analysis of CDR3 amino acid clonotypes. COPE and FqMerger were used to merge the filtered high-quality paired reads into contigs. BLAST was used to align contigs to IMGT TRBV, TRBD and TRBJ reference genes, with CDR3 defined following IMGT. Clonotypes above 0.1% frequency were classified as highly expanded clones. Shannon entropy served as the measure of repertoire diversity, while the Gini coefficient captured V-J evenness. A clonotype was considered public if more than one individual shared it. TCRdb redid the processing of the public reads, applying fastp at Q25 and MiXCR, and retained in-frame beta chains. Entries that share a CDR3 protein sequence are merged under the most common genes and DNA. The V and J calls reflect TCRdb's pipeline rather than the authors' work. This sample holds under 800,000 distinct CDR3 sequences; about 15% were observed only once. The top ten hold 15% to 20% of the sample.

What the time point label conveys for this sample: newly diagnosed GD, antithyroid drugs for less than 3 months. For both TCR sequencing and RNA sequencing, RNA was extracted from PBMCs using TRIzol. The diagnosis of Graves' disease followed American Thyroid Association guidelines. Patients for the study were recruited at an endocrinology department in Xi'an, China. Each patient gave roughly 10 milliliters of peripheral blood, collected in an EDTA anticoagulant tube. Ficoll Paque Plus density gradient separation was used to isolate PBMCs, and no further T cell sorting was done. An Agilent 2100 Bioanalyzer and agarose gel were used to assess RNA quality, and a NanoDrop 2000 was used to measure RNA concentration. These data originate in a study of regulatory T cells in long-lasting Graves disease (dated by TCRdb to the early 2020s). About the full investigation: Antithyroid drugs had been taken for less than 3 months by newly diagnosed Graves' disease patients. This study used TCR sequencing and RNA sequencing of peripheral blood to compare persistent Graves' disease patients against newly diagnosed Graves' disease patients. The study was conducted in China and was registered as a clinical trial. A total of roughly 35 samples underwent TCR sequencing: about 13 from persistent and roughly 20 from newly diagnosed Graves' disease patients. Broader findings and caveats from the paper: The authors acknowledged the small sample size as a limitation that may reduce accuracy. More public clonotypes were shared among persistent patients (roughly 2,900) than among newly diagnosed patients (roughly 960). Lower TCR Shannon entropy and fewer highly expanded clones were observed in persistent Graves' disease patients than in newly diagnosed patients, which suggested clonal expansion. TRBV28, TRBJ1-2 and TRBJ2-5 were preferentially used in persistent disease, while TRBV20-1 and TRBJ2-1 were favored in newly diagnosed disease. Only the TCR beta chain was sequenced and analyzed. The study examined only peripheral blood because the primary lesion, thyroid tissue, could not be accessed.

According to the germline V gene, CDR1 reads MGHDK and CDR2 reads SYGVNS. The CDR3 sequence holds 13 residues, the cysteine and phenylalanine included. The CDR3 DNA has 39 bases and is translated from base 1. At the junction V is shortened by 2 bases and J by 10 bases, with 12 bases in between. This sample was also put to use in a study of T cells in Graves' hyperthyroidism and ophthalmopathy. As noted in the second study: Stable Graves' hyperthyroidism was defined as the absence of progression to ophthalmopathy over 18 months of follow-up. Hyperthyroidism patients were newly diagnosed, with disease duration under 2 months, and aged 18 to 65 years. Any patient with an uncontrolled infection, another autoimmune disease, pregnancy or lactation was excluded. Diagnoses were established on the basis of clinical symptoms, serum thyroxine and TRAb, thyroid ultrasound, and orbital computed tomography. The TCR CDR3 was subjected to a first round of RT-PCR using the HTBI primer set and the Qiagen OneStep RT-PCR kit. Most expanded thyroid clonotypes (frequency above 0.001) were also found in blood, which suggests that blood repertoires may mirror thyroid immune responses. A 13 V-J signature model separated ophthalmopathy from stable hyperthyroidism, with over 85% sensitivity and 81% to 82% specificity in cross-validation and 80%/75% in testing. In validation, the model predicted progression to ophthalmopathy with roughly 70% sensitivity and 72% to 75% specificity, a median of about 6.7 months before onset. A discovery cohort of around 98 patients, 43 with Graves' ophthalmopathy and about 58 with stable Graves' hyperthyroidism, was used to find distinguishing TCR V-J signatures. Prospective prediction of ophthalmopathy was tested in an independent validation cohort consisting of roughly 19 hyperthyroidism patients and 15 to 17 patients who later progressed to ophthalmopathy. The 100 discovery patients were randomly split 7:3 into training and test sets. Thyroid tissue and blood T-cell repertoires from more than five Graves' hyperthyroidism patients were also compared in the study. After blood sampling, hyperthyroidism patients were treated with methimazole at a starting dose of 30 mg daily, and ophthalmopathy patients were treated with high-dose intravenous methylprednisolone. Libraries were constructed in a second round of multiplex PCR, after which size selection and purification were carried out. Sequencing of the libraries was done on an Illumina HiSeq2000 using paired-end 100 bp reads. Raw data were processed with SOAPnuke, discarding reads with adapters, uncalled bases, mean Phred below 15, or no exact constant-primer or identifier match. High-quality paired reads were merged using COPE v1.2.5, and each unique nucleotide sequence was defined as a clonotype. MiTCR v1.1 was used to align clonotypes to the IMGT TRBV, TRBD and TRBJ reference segments. Only V-J combinations with frequency above 0.0001, covering about 99% of repertoires, were analysed. The TCS score was defined as F50 (clonal expansion) divided by E x V (chaos), with BLOSUM62-based TCRdist calculated between CDR3 peptides within each V-J. Welch's t-statistics and random forest reduced 514 V-J features to about 12, which were used in a naive Bayes classifier (R e1071). Sample size was not statistically predetermined, and blinding of investigators to group allocation was not performed. TCR Vbeta CDR3 sequencing of 120 to 150 peripheral blood samples (over 40 ophthalmopathy, under 80 hyperthyroidism and roughly 17 progressor patients) is reported in the paper.

This receptor was taken from a woman in her twenties or thirties with Graves disease. Donor details come from another sample of the same person, matched by shared clones. The V and J segments used are TRBV25-1 and TRBJ2-1; a weak D assignment points to TRBD2 (5 bases agree). Material: peripheral blood mononuclear cells (PBMCs), obtained at new diagnosis, from a patient treated with antithyroid drugs. The nucleotide sequence is given as TGTGCCAGCAGTGAAAGGTGGGAGTCGGAGCAGTTCTTC. Its product reads: CASSERWESEQFF. Where the CDR3 stops, the reference TRBV25-1 and TRBJ2-1 genes take over; the full variable domain is EADIYQTPRYLVIGTGKKITLECSQTMGHDKMYWYQQDPGMELHLIHYSYGVNSTEKGDLSSESTVSRIRTEHFPLTLESARPSHTSQYLCASSERWESEQFFGPGTRLTVL.